These T cell receptor beta chains were read from a single sample in a study of blood T cell repertoires in COVID-19. The repertoire was sequenced with immunoSEQ multiplex PCR; TCRdb's copy has only in-frame clones and lacks some. The sample contains under 250,000 clones, roughly 85% of which appear only once. The sequenced material came from PBMCs or T cells enriched from blood (not recorded which). The receptors derive from a woman aged 40-49 years who had been exposed to COVID-19. Each CDR3 is given with its conserved first and last residue. A D gene is named only where the DNA matches it firmly. Size values are once, few and many counts, or a class for expanded clones, and some rows have none.

v_gene	abundance	j_gene	d_gene	CDR3aa	CDR3nt
TRBV5-1	-	TRBJ2-2	TRBD1	CASTVTGGETGELFF	TGCGCCAGCACCGTAACAGGGGGCGAGACCGGGGAGCTGTTTTTT
TRBV11-2	-	TRBJ2-7	TRBD1	CASSPQGPAIYEQYF	TGTGCCAGCAGCCCACAGGGGCCCGCAATCTACGAGCAGTACTTC
TRBV5-1	few	TRBJ2-5	TRBD1	CASSLYRGPQETQYF	TGCGCCAGCAGCTTATACAGGGGGCCCCAAGAGACCCAGTACTTC
TRBV7-9	-	TRBJ2-7	TRBD1	CASSLAGQSYEQYF	TGTGCCAGCAGCTTAGCGGGACAGTCCTACGAGCAGTACTTC
TRBV28	-	TRBJ2-5	-	CATRETQYF	TGTGCCACCCGAGAGACCCAGTACTTC
TRBV15	-	TRBJ2-7	-	CATSRDGQGGGEQYF	TGTGCCACCAGCAGAGATGGACAGGGAGGGGGCGAGCAGTACTTC
TRBV28	-	TRBJ2-4	-	CASASGGAKNIQYF	TGTGCCAGCGCGTCCGGGGGAGCCAAAAACATTCAGTACTTC
TRBV6-5	-	TRBJ1-2	TRBD1	CASSSQGGSVDYGYTF	TGTGCCAGCAGTTCTCAGGGGGGATCTGTAGACTATGGCTACACCTTC
TRBV7-2	-	TRBJ2-7	TRBD1	CASSPNLGQAYEQYF	TGTGCCAGCAGCCCAAATCTAGGACAGGCTTACGAGCAGTACTTC
TRBV30	-	TRBJ1-4	-	CAWRVRYPNEKLFF	TGTGCCTGGAGGGTCAGATATCCTAATGAAAAACTGTTTTTT
TRBV7-9	-	TRBJ1-1	TRBD1	CASSAADREGTEAFF	TGTGCCAGCAGCGCCGCGGACAGGGAAGGCACTGAAGCTTTCTTT
TRBV14	once	TRBJ1-3	-	CASEDRTSGNTIYF	TGTGCCAGCGAGGACAGAACCTCTGGAAACACCATATATTTT
TRBV18	-	TRBJ1-2	-	CASSPLGQSEGYTF	TGTGCCAGCTCACCCCTAGGACAGTCCGAAGGCTACACCTTC
TRBV15	-	TRBJ1-2	-	CATSVTLALGYTF	TGTGCCACCAGCGTGACTTTGGCGCTTGGCTACACCTTC
TRBV28	-	TRBJ1-1	-	CASKNLGQYSTEAFF	TGTGCCAGCAAAAACCTAGGACAGTATTCCACTGAAGCTTTCTTT
TRBV6-5	once	TRBJ1-4	-	CASSSTVTEKLFF	TGTGCCAGCAGTTCGACAGTGACTGAAAAACTGTTTTTT
TRBV19	-	TRBJ2-1	TRBD1	CATHPGQGIYNEQFF	TGTGCCACCCACCCGGGACAGGGAATCTACAATGAGCAGTTCTTC
TRBV10-3	-	TRBJ1-3	TRBD1	CAISPGTAGNTIYF	TGTGCCATCAGTCCCGGGACAGCGGGAAACACCATATATTTT
TRBV19	-	TRBJ1-5	-	CASSIQDSGNQPQHF	TGTGCCAGTAGTATACAGGATTCGGGAAATCAGCCCCAGCATTTT
TRBV3-1/TRBV3-2	-	TRBJ1-4	TRBD1	CASSFTGQVIQATNEKLFF	TGTGCCAGCAGCTTCACCGGACAGGTAATTCAAGCAACTAATGAAAAACTGTTTTTT
TRBV7-6	-	TRBJ2-1	-	CASSSLQGLLGDEQFF	TGTGCCAGCAGCTCCCTACAAGGTTTGTTAGGGGATGAGCAGTTCTTC
TRBV5-1	-	TRBJ2-1	-	CASSLGGGIAYNEQFF	TGCGCCAGCAGCTTGGGTGGGGGGATCGCCTACAATGAGCAGTTCTTC
TRBV19	-	TRBJ1-2	-	CASSAYRAEGYTF	TGTGCCAGTAGTGCATACAGGGCGGAAGGCTACACCTTC
TRBV11-2	many	TRBJ2-1	TRBD2	CASSLGGLARYNEQFF	TGTGCCAGCAGCTTAGGGGGACTAGCCCGCTACAATGAGCAGTTCTTC
TRBV15	few	TRBJ1-3	TRBD1	CATSRARTGVGNTIYF	TGTGCCACCAGCAGAGCTCGGACAGGGGTCGGAAACACCATATATTTT
TRBV18	-	TRBJ2-7	TRBD1	CASSPLSGQGAYEQYF	TGTGCCAGCTCACCTCTATCGGGACAGGGGGCCTACGAGCAGTACTTC
TRBV5-5	-	TRBJ1-2	TRBD1	CASSLETGAGPNYGYTF	TGTGCCAGCAGCTTGGAGACAGGGGCTGGACCTAACTATGGCTACACCTTC
TRBV4-2	-	TRBJ1-6	-	CASSIGVRGTSSYNSPLHF	TGTGCCAGCAGCATTGGGGTACGGGGGACCAGCTCCTATAATTCACCCCTCCACTTT
TRBV7-3	-	TRBJ2-7	TRBD2	CASSPSGTSGGKQYF	TGTGCCAGCAGCCCCTCTGGGACTAGCGGGGGTAAGCAGTACTTC
TRBV7-2	-	TRBJ1-4	-	CASSSRPGEKLFF	TGTGCCAGCAGCTCTCGGCCGGGTGAAAAACTGTTTTTT
TRBV18	-	TRBJ2-3	-	CASSPPNRAGRTDTQYF	TGTGCCAGCTCACCACCTAACAGGGCGGGTCGGACAGATACGCAGTATTTT
TRBV30	-	TRBJ2-3	-	CAWSVLGGSTDTQYF	TGTGCCTGGAGTGTACTTGGGGGGAGCACAGATACGCAGTATTTT
TRBV27	-	TRBJ1-5	-	CASSFYGQPQHF	TGTGCCAGCAGTTTCTACGGTCAGCCCCAGCATTTT
TRBV28	-	TRBJ1-6	-	CASSSHWTVPNSPLHF	TGTGCCAGCAGTTCCCACTGGACAGTTCCAAATTCACCCCTCCACTTT
TRBV19	-	TRBJ1-5	-	CASSATVDQPQHF	TGTGCCAGTAGTGCGACAGTGGACCAGCCCCAGCATTTT
TRBV5-4	-	TRBJ2-7	TRBD2	CASSPSGGSKGYEQYF	TGTGCCAGCAGCCCCTCGGGAGGTAGTAAGGGCTACGAGCAGTACTTC
TRBV30	-	TRBJ1-6	TRBD1	CAWMGQGQSPLHF	TGTGCCTGGATGGGACAGGGGCAGTCACCCCTCCACTTT
TRBV6-5	-	TRBJ1-2	TRBD1	CASKQGIDYGYTF	TGTGCCAGCAAACAGGGGATCGACTATGGCTACACCTTC
TRBV5-1	-	TRBJ2-3	TRBD1	CASSPGDRGQTDTQYF	TGCGCCAGCAGCCCGGGGGACAGGGGGCAAACAGATACGCAGTATTTT
TRBV7-2	once	TRBJ1-1	-	CVSQAGVNTEAFF	TGTGTCTCCCAGGCGGGGGTCAACACTGAAGCTTTCTTT
TRBV4-3	-	TRBJ1-2	-	CASSQESGDGNDVYGYTF	TGCGCCAGCAGCCAAGAGTCAGGGGACGGGAATGACGTCTATGGCTACACCTTC
TRBV7-2	-	TRBJ2-1	TRBD2	CASSLLTSGGYNEQFF	TGTGCCAGCAGCTTACTGACTAGCGGGGGCTACAATGAGCAGTTCTTC
TRBV11-2	-	TRBJ1-2	-	CASSLGPTANYGYTF	TGTGCCAGCAGCTTAGGACCGACAGCGAACTATGGCTACACCTTC
TRBV15	-	TRBJ1-1	TRBD1	CATSRDYGTGDTEAFF	TGTGCCACCAGCAGAGATTACGGGACAGGGGACACTGAAGCTTTCTTT
TRBV30	-	TRBJ1-1	TRBD1	CAWSVGQGNTEAFF	TGTGCCTGGAGTGTTGGACAGGGGAACACTGAAGCTTTCTTT
TRBV18	-	TRBJ1-2	TRBD1	CASSQSMSGTGESGDGYTF	TGTGCCAGCTCACAATCAATGTCCGGGACAGGGGAGAGTGGGGATGGCTACACCTTC
TRBV6-4	-	TRBJ2-1	-	CASSDSAGSHEQFF	TGTGCCAGCAGTGACTCGGCGGGGAGCCATGAGCAGTTCTTC
TRBV4-1	once	TRBJ1-2	-	CASSQVPMGGQNYGYTF	TGCGCCAGCAGCCAAGTCCCGATGGGAGGCCAAAACTATGGCTACACCTTC
TRBV19	-	TRBJ2-2	TRBD2	CASSTGLAANTGELFF	TGTGCCAGTAGTACCGGACTAGCGGCGAACACCGGGGAGCTGTTTTTT
TRBV19	-	TRBJ2-3	-	CASSIAQVTDTQYF	TGTGCCAGTAGTATAGCACAGGTAACAGATACGCAGTATTTT
TRBV27	-	TRBJ2-3	-	CASSLRTVPDTQYF	TGTGCCAGCAGTCTACGGACAGTCCCAGATACGCAGTATTTT
TRBV7-3	once	TRBJ2-2	TRBD1	CASSSQGADTGELFF	TGTGCCAGCAGCTCGCAGGGGGCGGACACCGGGGAGCTGTTTTTT
TRBV5-1	-	TRBJ2-3	TRBD2	CASFQTSGGGDTQYF	TGCGCCAGCTTCCAAACTAGCGGGGGGGGAGATACGCAGTATTTT
TRBV29-1	-	TRBJ1-2	-	CSVPGGLVGYTF	TGCAGCGTTCCGGGTGGCCTGGTAGGCTACACCTTC
TRBV18	once	TRBJ1-1	-	CASSPGGGDTEAFF	TGTGCCAGCTCACCGGGGGGTGGAGACACTGAAGCTTTCTTT
TRBV18	-	TRBJ2-7	-	CASSPLGANSYEQYF	TGTGCCAGCTCACCACTAGGGGCCAACTCCTACGAGCAGTACTTC
TRBV29-1	few	TRBJ2-7	-	CSPCGWILGHEQYF	TGCAGCCCGTGTGGATGGATACTAGGACACGAGCAGTACTTC